These 2 T cell receptor beta chains share one sample of origin, sequenced in a study of vaccination and CD4 T cells after COVID-19. Time point given: late sampling 161 to 241 days after vaccination in three convalescent patients. Documented treatment: roughly 10-day PBMC culture with coronavirus spike peptide pools or control peptides (ViraFEST assay). With the Oncomine TCR Beta short-read assay, DNA from cultured CD4+ T cells was sequenced. TCRdb re-derived calls from the PCR reads in MiXCR, one entry per CDR3 protein. The table shows around 18,000 distinct CDR3 sequences, with approximately 56% occurring only once. Their cognate antigens are unknown. Sequencing used CD4+ T cells from blood, cultured in vitro, obtained about 7 months after SARS-CoV-2 vaccination. The receptor set was obtained from a human donor who had recovered from COVID-19.

This clonotype came up a few times. V is TRBV6-1 and J is TRBJ1-2; tentative D call: TRBD1 (6 bases). CDR1 is MNHNS, CDR2 SASEGT, per germline. The CDR3 sequence is 17 residues long. V was pared by 2 bases and J by 4 bases, with 20 bases between. CDR3 in DNA: TGTGCCAGCAGTGAACCGGGACACACCCCAGGAGGCTATGGCTACACCTTC. This sequence encodes CASSEPGHTPGGYGYTF.

This sequence joins TRBV6-1 and TRBJ1-5, with a possible D match to TRBD1 (6 bases). The ends were cut back, 6 bases at V and 4 bases at J, with 10 bases in the middle. CDR3 length equals 13 residues. Germline V gene data show CDR1 as MNHNS and CDR2 as SASEGT. The CDR3 DNA is TGTGCCAGCAGATCAACAGGGAATCAGCCCCAGCATTTT. As protein: CASRSTGNQPQHF.